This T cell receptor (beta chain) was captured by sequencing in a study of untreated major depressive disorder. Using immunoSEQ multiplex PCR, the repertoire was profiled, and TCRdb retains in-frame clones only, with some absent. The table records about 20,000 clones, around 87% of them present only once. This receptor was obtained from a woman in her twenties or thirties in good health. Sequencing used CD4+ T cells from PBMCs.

The DNA for the CDR3 is TGTGCCAGCAGCGTAGCTATAGGGGAATCCGGAAACACCATATATTTT. Translation: CASSVAIGESGNTIYF. The V gene is TRBV9, the J gene TRBJ1-3, with D maybe TRBD1 (5 bases). The CDR3 extends over 16 amino acids. Trimming took off 0 bases at V and 4 bases at J, with 14 bases between the two ends. Per the germline V gene, CDR1 is SGDLS and CDR2 is YYNGEE.